A selection of T cell receptor beta chains follows, all from one sample in a study of T cell responses to AZD1222 COVID-19 vaccine. TCRdb keeps only in-frame clones here, not all; method: immunoSEQ multiplex PCR. The sample holds about 69,000 clones, over 80% seen once. Sequences were derived from peripheral blood, sampled 28 days after the second AZD1222 dose. These receptors all stem from an adult who received the AZD1222 COVID-19 vaccine. Each CDR3 is given with its conserved first and last residue. Fields, in order: V gene, clone size, J gene, D gene, CDR3 DNA, CDR3 protein. A D gene is named only where the DNA matches it firmly. Not every row has a clone size; where given, it reads once, few, many or a size class.

V gene: TRBV7-9; clone size: NA; J gene: TRBJ2-1; D gene: TRBD2; CDR3 DNA: TGTGCCAGCAGGGTAGCGGGGGGCAATGAGCAGTTCTTC; CDR3 protein: CASRVAGGNEQFF
V gene: TRBV7-9; clone size: NA; J gene: TRBJ2-2; D gene: TRBD1; CDR3 DNA: TGTGCCAGCAGCTTAAACAGGGGCAACACCGGGGAGCTGTTTTTT; CDR3 protein: CASSLNRGNTGELFF
V gene: TRBV5-1; clone size: NA; J gene: TRBJ1-2; D gene: NA; CDR3 DNA: TGCGCCAGCAGCCCTGGACTGGCAGGGGCGAGAGCTAACTATGGCTACACCTTC; CDR3 protein: CASSPGLAGARANYGYTF
V gene: TRBV11-2; clone size: NA; J gene: TRBJ1-3; D gene: TRBD1; CDR3 DNA: TGTGCCAGCAGCACCAATCAGGGGACAGGGGGAAACACCATATATTTT; CDR3 protein: CASSTNQGTGGNTIYF
V gene: TRBV30; clone size: NA; J gene: TRBJ2-3; D gene: NA; CDR3 DNA: TGTGCCTGGACCAAATCCGGGGATACGCAGTATTTT; CDR3 protein: CAWTKSGDTQYF
V gene: TRBV7-9; clone size: NA; J gene: TRBJ1-1; D gene: TRBD1; CDR3 DNA: TGTGCCAGCAGACAGGGGCTTTCTCCCATGAACACTGAAGCTTTCTTT; CDR3 protein: CASRQGLSPMNTEAFF
V gene: TRBV9; clone size: NA; J gene: TRBJ1-6; D gene: NA; CDR3 DNA: TGTGCCAGCAGCCCCCGGAGCAGCTCCTATAATTCACCCCTCCACTTT; CDR3 protein: CASSPRSSSYNSPLHF
V gene: TRBV5-1; clone size: NA; J gene: TRBJ2-3; D gene: TRBD1; CDR3 DNA: TGCGCCAGCAGCTTAAACAGGGGGCACAGAGATACGCAGTATTTT; CDR3 protein: CASSLNRGHRDTQYF
V gene: TRBV7-9; clone size: once; J gene: TRBJ1-6; D gene: NA; CDR3 DNA: TGTGCCAGCAGCTTCAATAATTCACCCCTCCACTTT; CDR3 protein: CASSFNNSPLHF
V gene: TRBV6-5; clone size: NA; J gene: TRBJ1-2; D gene: TRBD1; CDR3 DNA: TGTGCCAGCGGACAGGGGGCGGGTGGCTACACCTTC; CDR3 protein: CASGQGAGGYTF
V gene: TRBV18; clone size: once; J gene: TRBJ2-1; D gene: NA; CDR3 DNA: TGTGCCAGCTCACCACCTAGCGGCAGCTCCTACAATGAGCAGTTCTTC; CDR3 protein: CASSPPSGSSYNEQFF
V gene: TRBV6-6; clone size: once; J gene: TRBJ2-5; D gene: TRBD2; CDR3 DNA: TGTGCCAGCAGTTACGGCGGGAGGGCCGGTATGAAGACCCAGTACTTC; CDR3 protein: CASSYGGRAGMKTQYF
V gene: TRBV5-1; clone size: NA; J gene: TRBJ2-3; D gene: NA; CDR3 DNA: TGCGCCAGCAGCTTGGTACAGATCACAGATACGCAGTATTTT; CDR3 protein: CASSLVQITDTQYF
V gene: TRBV5-1; clone size: NA; J gene: TRBJ2-7; D gene: TRBD2; CDR3 DNA: TGCGCCAGCAGCCCCCGGGAGGCCGGGTCCTACGAGCAGTACTTC; CDR3 protein: CASSPREAGSYEQYF
V gene: TRBV29-1; clone size: NA; J gene: TRBJ1-1; D gene: NA; CDR3 DNA: TGCAGCGTTGGGGGCGGAATGAACACTGAAGCTTTCTTT; CDR3 protein: CSVGGGMNTEAFF
V gene: TRBV27; clone size: NA; J gene: TRBJ1-3; D gene: NA; CDR3 DNA: TGTGCCAGCAGTCCAGGACCGCACTCTGGAAACACCATATATTTT; CDR3 protein: CASSPGPHSGNTIYF
V gene: TRBV19; clone size: NA; J gene: TRBJ1-1; D gene: NA; CDR3 DNA: TGTGCCAGTAGTCCGTCTAGTGGGGGAGCTTTCTTT; CDR3 protein: CASSPSSGGAFF
V gene: TRBV11-3; clone size: NA; J gene: TRBJ2-1; D gene: NA; CDR3 DNA: TGTGCCAGCAGCTTAGCAATAGGGGCGCGGTGGAATGAGCAGTTCTTC; CDR3 protein: CASSLAIGARWNEQFF
V gene: TRBV28; clone size: NA; J gene: TRBJ1-1; D gene: TRBD1; CDR3 DNA: TGTGCCAGCAGTTCAGGGGGCGCAAGGACTGAAGCTTTCTTT; CDR3 protein: CASSSGGARTEAFF
V gene: TRBV12-3/TRBV12-4; clone size: NA; J gene: TRBJ2-7; D gene: TRBD1; CDR3 DNA: TGTGCCAGCAGCCTCTCAGGGGGCTACGAGCAGTACTTC; CDR3 protein: CASSLSGGYEQYF
V gene: TRBV3-1/TRBV3-2; clone size: once; J gene: TRBJ1-2; D gene: TRBD1; CDR3 DNA: TGTGCCATTTCACAGGGGGCTAACTATGGCTACACCTTC; CDR3 protein: CAISQGANYGYTF
V gene: TRBV7-3; clone size: once; J gene: TRBJ2-3; D gene: NA; CDR3 DNA: TGTGCCAGCAGCCCATCGGGGGGCAGGGGTTGGGATACGCAGTATTTT; CDR3 protein: CASSPSGGRGWDTQYF
V gene: TRBV29-1; clone size: NA; J gene: TRBJ1-5; D gene: TRBD1; CDR3 DNA: TGCAGCGTTGTGACAGGGGAAGACAATCAGCCCCAGCATTTT; CDR3 protein: CSVVTGEDNQPQHF
V gene: TRBV2; clone size: NA; J gene: TRBJ1-5; D gene: NA; CDR3 DNA: TGTGCCAGCAGTCTCAATCAGCCCCAGCATTTT; CDR3 protein: CASSLNQPQHF
V gene: TRBV5-5; clone size: NA; J gene: TRBJ1-6; D gene: NA; CDR3 DNA: TGTGCCAGCAGCTTGGAGACGGTTAATTCACCCCTCCACTTT; CDR3 protein: CASSLETVNSPLHF
V gene: TRBV7-9; clone size: NA; J gene: TRBJ2-1; D gene: NA; CDR3 DNA: TGTGCCAGCAGCGTAGCAGGGCTCTACAATGAGCAGTTCTTC; CDR3 protein: CASSVAGLYNEQFF